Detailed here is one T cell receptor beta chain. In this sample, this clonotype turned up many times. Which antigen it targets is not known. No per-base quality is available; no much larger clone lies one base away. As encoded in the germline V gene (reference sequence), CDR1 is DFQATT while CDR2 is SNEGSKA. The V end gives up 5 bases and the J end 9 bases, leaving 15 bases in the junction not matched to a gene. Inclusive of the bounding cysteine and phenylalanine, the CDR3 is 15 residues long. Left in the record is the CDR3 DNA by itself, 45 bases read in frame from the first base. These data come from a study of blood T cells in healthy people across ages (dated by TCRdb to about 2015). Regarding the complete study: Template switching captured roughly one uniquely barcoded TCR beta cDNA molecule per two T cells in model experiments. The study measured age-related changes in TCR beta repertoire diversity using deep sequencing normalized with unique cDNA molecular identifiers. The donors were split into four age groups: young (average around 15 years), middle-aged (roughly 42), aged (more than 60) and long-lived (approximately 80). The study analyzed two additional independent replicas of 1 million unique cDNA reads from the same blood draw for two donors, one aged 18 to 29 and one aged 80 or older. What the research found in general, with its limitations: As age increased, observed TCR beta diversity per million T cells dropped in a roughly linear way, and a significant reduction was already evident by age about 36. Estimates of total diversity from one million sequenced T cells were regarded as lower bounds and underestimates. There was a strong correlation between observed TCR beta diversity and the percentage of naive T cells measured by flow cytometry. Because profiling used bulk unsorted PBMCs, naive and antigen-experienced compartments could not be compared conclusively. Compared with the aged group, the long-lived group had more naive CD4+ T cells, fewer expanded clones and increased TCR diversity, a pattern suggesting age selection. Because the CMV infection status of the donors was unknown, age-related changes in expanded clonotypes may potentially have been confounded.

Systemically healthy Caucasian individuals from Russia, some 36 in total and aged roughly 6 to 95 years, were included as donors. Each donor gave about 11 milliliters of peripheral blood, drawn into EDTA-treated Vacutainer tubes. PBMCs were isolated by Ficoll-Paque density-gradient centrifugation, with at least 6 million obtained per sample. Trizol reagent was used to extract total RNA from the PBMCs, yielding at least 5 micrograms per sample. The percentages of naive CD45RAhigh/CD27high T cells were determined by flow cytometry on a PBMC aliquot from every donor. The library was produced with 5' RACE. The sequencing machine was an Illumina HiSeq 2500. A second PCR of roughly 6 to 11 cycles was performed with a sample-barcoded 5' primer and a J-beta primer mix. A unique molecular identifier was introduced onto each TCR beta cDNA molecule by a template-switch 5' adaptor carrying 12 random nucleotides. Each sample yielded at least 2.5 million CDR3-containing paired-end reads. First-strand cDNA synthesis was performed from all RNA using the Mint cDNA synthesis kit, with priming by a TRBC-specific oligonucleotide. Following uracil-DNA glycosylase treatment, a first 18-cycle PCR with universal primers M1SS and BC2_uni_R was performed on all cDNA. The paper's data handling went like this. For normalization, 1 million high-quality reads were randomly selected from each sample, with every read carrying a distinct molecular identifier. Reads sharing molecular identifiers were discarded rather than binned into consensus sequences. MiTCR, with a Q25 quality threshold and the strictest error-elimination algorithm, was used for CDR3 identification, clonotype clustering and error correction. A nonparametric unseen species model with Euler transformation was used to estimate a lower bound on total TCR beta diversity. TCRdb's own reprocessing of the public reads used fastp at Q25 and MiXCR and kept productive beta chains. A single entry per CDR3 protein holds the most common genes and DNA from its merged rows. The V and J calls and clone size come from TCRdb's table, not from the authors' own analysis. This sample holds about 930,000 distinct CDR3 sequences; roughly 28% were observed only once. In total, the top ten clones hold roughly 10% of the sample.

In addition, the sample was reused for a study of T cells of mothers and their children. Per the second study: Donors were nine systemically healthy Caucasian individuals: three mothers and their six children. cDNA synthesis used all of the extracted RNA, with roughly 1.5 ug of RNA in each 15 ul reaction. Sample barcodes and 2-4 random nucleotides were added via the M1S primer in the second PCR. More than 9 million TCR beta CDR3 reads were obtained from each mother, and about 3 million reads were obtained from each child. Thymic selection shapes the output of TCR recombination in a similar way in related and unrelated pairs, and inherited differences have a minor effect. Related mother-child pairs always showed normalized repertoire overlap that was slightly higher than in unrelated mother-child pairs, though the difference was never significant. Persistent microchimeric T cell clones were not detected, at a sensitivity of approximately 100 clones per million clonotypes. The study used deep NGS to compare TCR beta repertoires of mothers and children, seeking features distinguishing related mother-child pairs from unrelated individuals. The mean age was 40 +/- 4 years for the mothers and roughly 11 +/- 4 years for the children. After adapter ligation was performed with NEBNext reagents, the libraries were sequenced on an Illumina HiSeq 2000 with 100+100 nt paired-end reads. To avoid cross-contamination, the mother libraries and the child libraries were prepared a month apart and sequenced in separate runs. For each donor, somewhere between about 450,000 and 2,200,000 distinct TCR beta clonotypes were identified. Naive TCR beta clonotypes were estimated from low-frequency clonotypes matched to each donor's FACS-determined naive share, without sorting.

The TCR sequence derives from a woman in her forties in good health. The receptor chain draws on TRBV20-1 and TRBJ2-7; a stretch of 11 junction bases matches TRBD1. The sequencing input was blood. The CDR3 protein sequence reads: CSAYRGGTGGIVQYF. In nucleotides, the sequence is TGCAGTGCTTACAGAGGGGGGACAGGGGGAATCGTGCAGTACTTC.